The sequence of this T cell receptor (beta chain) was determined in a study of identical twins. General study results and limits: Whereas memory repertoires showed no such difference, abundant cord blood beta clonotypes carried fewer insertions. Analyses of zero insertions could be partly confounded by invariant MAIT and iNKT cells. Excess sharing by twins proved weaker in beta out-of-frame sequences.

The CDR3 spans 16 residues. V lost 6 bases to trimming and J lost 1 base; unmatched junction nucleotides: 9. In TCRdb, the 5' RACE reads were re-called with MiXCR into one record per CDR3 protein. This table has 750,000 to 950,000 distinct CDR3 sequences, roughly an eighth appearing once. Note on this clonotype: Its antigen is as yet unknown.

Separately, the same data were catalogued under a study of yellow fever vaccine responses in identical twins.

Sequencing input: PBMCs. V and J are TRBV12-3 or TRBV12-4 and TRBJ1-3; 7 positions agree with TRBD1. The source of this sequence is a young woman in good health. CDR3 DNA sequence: TGTGCCAGCAGCGGAGACAGGGTATTTTCTGGAAACACCATATATTTT. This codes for CASSGDRVFSGNTIYF.